The 13 T cell receptor beta chains below were found in one sample sequenced in a study of T-cell reconstitution after alpha-beta-depleted transplantation in children. The TCRbeta library was prepared with unique molecular identifiers. Each CDR3 protein is one row after TCRdb ran MiXCR on the PCR reads. The sample lists some 830,000 distinct CDR3 sequences; approximately 15% were seen once. This specimen was PBMCs, mostly from graft donor cells, taken 360 days after TCRalphabeta/CD19-depleted stem cell transplant. The receptors originated from a male patient younger than 18 who had a stem cell transplant for acute lymphoblastic leukemia, so the T cells may come from the graft donor.

The chain has TRBV10-3 and TRBJ2-1, with TRBD2 identical over 9 bases. The junction had 5 bases not matched to a gene; V was cut back by 3 bases and J by 5 bases. The V gene's germline CDR1 is ENHRY and CDR2 SYGVKD. This CDR3 has 15 residues. CDR3: CAISERLAENNEQFF. CDR3 DNA sequence: TGTGCCATCAGTGAAAGACTAGCGGAAAACAATGAGCAGTTCTTC.

This sequence joins TRBV4-1 and TRBJ2-5; 9 nucleotides align to TRBD2. Germline V gives CDR1 MGHRA, CDR2 YSYEKL. Trimming took 4 bases from V and 5 from J; bases not matched to a gene: 20. The CDR3 has 19 residues. The CDR3 coding sequence is TGCGCCAGCAGCCTCCCCGGGAGGGGGCCTAGCGGGAAAAGGGAGACCCAGTACTTC. The encoded protein is CASSLPGRGPSGKRETQYF.

A few counts support this clonotype. The gene calls are TRBV27 and TRBJ2-2, with a weak D call TRBD1 (5 bases). The V end lost 3 bases, the J end lost 5 bases, and 10 bases lay between the germline ends. CDR1 and CDR2 from the germline V gene are MNHEY and SMNVEV (reference sequence). This CDR3 has 14 amino acids. The CDR3 loop reads CASSFLGVTGELFF. CDR3 bases: TGTGCCAGCAGTTTCCTAGGGGTTACCGGGGAGCTGTTTTTT.

The DNA for the CDR3 is TGTGCCAGCAAGAAAATCGCCGGGGAGCTGTTTTTT. This encodes CASKKIAGELFF. The chain is built from TRBV27 and TRBJ2-2, with unresolved D. Per the germline V gene, CDR1 is MNHEY and CDR2 is SMNVEV (reference sequence). This CDR3 spans 12 amino acids. Deletions cut 7 bases from V and 6 bases from J, with 9 bases between.

The rearrangement joins TRBV24-1 to TRBJ1-2, with D unresolved. V lost 8 bases and J lost 3, with 12 bases in between. CDR1 and CDR2 (germline): KGHDR, SFDVKD. CDR3 length: 13 amino acids. The CDR3 DNA is TGTGCCACCATGAACGGGATTGACTATGGCTACACCTTC. This sequence encodes CATMNGIDYGYTF.

CDR3 in amino acids: CASSLGLWGALEAFF. The CDR3, as DNA: TGTGCCAGCTCACTCGGCCTTTGGGGGGCTCTTGAAGCTTTCTTT. This chain joins TRBV18 and TRBJ1-1, with a weak D call TRBD1 (6 bases). Germline V gives CDR1 KGHSH, CDR2 LQKENI. V was shortened by 4 bases and J by 7 bases, with 19 bases between the two germline ends. The CDR3 sequence is 15 residues long. The full variable domain, its missing parts supplied by reference TRBV18 and TRBJ1-1, is NAGVMQNPRHLVRRRGQEARLRCSPMKGHSHVYWYRQLPEEGLKFMVYLQKENIIDESGMPKERFSAEFPKEGPSILRIQQVVRGDSAAYFCASSLGLWGALEAFFGQGTRLTVV.

The chain combines TRBV18 with TRBJ2-4, with TRBD2 identical over 10 bases. The CDR3 runs to 15 residues. The ends lost 3 bases at V and 5 bases at J; junction bases unmatched: 4. Germline values: CDR1 KGHSH, CDR2 LQKENI. In DNA form, the CDR3 reads TGTGCCAGCTCACCGGGGCTAGCGGGAGAAAACATTCAGTACTTC. This sequence encodes CASSPGLAGENIQYF.

This chain links TRBV18 with TRBJ1-3; D gene uncertain. The CDR3 runs 16 residues. Germline V gives CDR1 KGHSH, CDR2 LQKENI. The V end was cut by 3 bases, the J end by 2 bases, with 14 bases between. DNA for the CDR3: TGTGCCAGCTCACCTACACCGGGTTACGCTGGAAACACCATATATTTT. It specifies CASSPTPGYAGNTIYF.

This clonotype was observed a few times. The chain couples TRBV5-1 to TRBJ1-1, with D hard to call. Germline CDR1 and CDR2: SGHRS and YFSETQ. V was cut by 4 bases and J by 10 bases, with 17 bases left in between. The CDR3 covers 13 residues. The CDR3 reads CASSPESGSPAFF. The CDR3 bases are TGCGCCAGCAGCCCGGAATCGGGGAGCCCAGCTTTCTTT.

This clonotype was detected a few times. CDR3 region: CASRGTDLYGYTF. In nucleotides, the CDR3 is TGCGCCAGCAGGGGGACAGATTTATATGGCTACACCTTC. J is TRBJ1-2 and V is TRBV10-2; the match to TRBD1 covers 7 bases. The junction had 6 bases not matched to a gene; V was cut back by 6 bases and J by 5 bases. The CDR3 covers 13 residues. Looked up from germline, CDR1 is WSHSY and CDR2 is SAAADI.

The chain uses TRBV5-1 and TRBJ1-1, with D hard to call. The CDR3 sequence is 13 residues long. Germline CDR1 is SGHRS and CDR2 is YFSETQ. Trimming cost V 4 bases and J 8 bases, with 15 bases left between them. CDR3 bases: TGCGCCAGCAGCCCGTCCAGTGGGCGGGAAGCTTTCTTT. Translating it yields CASSPSSGREAFF. The whole variable domain, filled in from reference TRBV5-1 and TRBJ1-1, reads KAGVTQTPRYLIKTRGQQVTLSCSPISGHRSVSWYQQTPGQGLQFLFEYFSETQRNKGNFPGRFSGRQFSNSRSEMNVSTLELGDSALYLCASSPSSGREAFFGQGTRLTVV.

Only a few counts were recorded for this clonotype. The DNA of the CDR3 is TGTGCCAGCCGGACTAGCGGGTCTCTCAACACCGGGGAGCTGTTTTTT. As protein: CASRTSGSLNTGELFF. The chain couples TRBV2 to TRBJ2-2; 11 bases fit TRBD2. Per germline, CDR1 SNHLY and CDR2 FYNNEI. The junction had 7 bases not matched to a gene; V was cut back by 8 bases and J by 2 bases. The CDR3 is made up of 16 amino acids.

This clonotype was seen a handful of times. The CDR3 spells CASSPRTGVVHEQYF. CDR3 sequence (DNA): TGTGCCAGCTCACCACGAACAGGGGTAGTGCACGAGCAGTACTTC. This chain connects TRBV18 to TRBJ2-7, with 7 bases fitting TRBD1. The germline V gene encodes CDR1 KGHSH and CDR2 LQKENI. Trimming cost V 1 base and J 5 bases; bases outside gene matches: 8. The CDR3 loop spans 15 amino acids. The whole variable domain, filled in from reference TRBV18 and TRBJ2-7, reads NAGVMQNPRHLVRRRGQEARLRCSPMKGHSHVYWYRQLPEEGLKFMVYLQKENIIDESGMPKERFSAEFPKEGPSILRIQQVVRGDSAAYFCASSPRTGVVHEQYFGPGTRLTVT.